The sample holds many counts of the clone carrying this T cell receptor (beta chain). What it binds is unknown. This record comes from a study of identical twins. All donors comprised healthy Caucasians. General study results and limits: Low generation probability was overrepresented in out-of-frame alpha sequences shared by twins. In monozygotic twins, models underestimated the sharing of out-of-frame TCR alpha.

TCRdb itself ran the 5' RACE reads through MiXCR, one entry per CDR3 protein. The sample records 310,000 or so distinct CDR3 sequences, 6.5% to 9.5% being singletons. The sample also formed part of further work on yellow fever vaccine responses in identical twins. Per that study: Reportedly, the response of twins' T cells to the vaccine seemed partly convergent, partly personalized.

What was sequenced was memory (CD45RO+) T cells sorted from blood. This clonotype was obtained from a woman between 18 and 29 years old in good health.

Written as DNA, the CDR3 is TGCGCCAGCAGCGTTGGACAGCATAATTCACCCCTCCACTTT. It encodes CASSVGQHNSPLHF. J is TRBJ1-6 and V is TRBV5-1, with D possibly being TRBD1 (6 bases). The CDR3 contains 14 residues. Trimming left V 4 bases short and J 5 bases short, with 10 bases between. CDR1 and CDR2 from the germline V gene are SGHRS and YFSETQ.